Following are 17 T cell receptor beta chains from one sample sequenced in a study of blood T cell repertoires in COVID-19. Produced via immunoSEQ multiplex PCR; TCRdb's table is partial and in-frame only. The table has approximately 180,000 clones, around 85% seen once. Sequencing was carried out using peripheral blood. The receptors shown here come from a woman aged 80 or older with acute or convalescent COVID-19.

The chain has TRBV9 and TRBJ2-3; 7 nucleotides align to TRBD2. The CDR3 contains 14 residues. J lost 2 bases, V lost 9 bases, and 9 bases had no gene match. Germline V gene data show CDR1 as SGDLS and CDR2 as YYNGEE. CDR3 protein: CANREDCPTDTQYF. CDR3 sequence (DNA): TGTGCCAACCGGGAGGATTGCCCCACAGATACGCAGTATTTT.

This chain links TRBV11-2 with TRBJ2-1, with a possible D match to TRBD1 (6 bases). Germline lookup yields CDR1 SGHAT and CDR2 FQNNGV. The length of the CDR3 is 17 residues. Trimming removed 1 base at V and 9 bases at J, with 22 bases between. The CDR3 loop reads CASSLGDRFGNTSEQFF. CDR3 nucleotide sequence: TGTGCCAGCAGCTTAGGCGACAGGTTCGGGAACACTAGTGAGCAGTTCTTC.

The chain uses TRBV3-1 (or the pseudogene TRBV3-2) and TRBJ1-1, with a tentative D call TRBD1 (5 bases). The germline gives CDR1 LGHDT, CDR2 YNNKEL (reference sequence). This CDR3 comprises 13 residues. The V gene lost 4 bases and the J gene lost 7 bases, with 13 bases spanning the gap. CDR3 sequence reads: CASSPGVGGEAFF. In DNA form, the CDR3 reads TGTGCCAGCAGCCCTGGGGTCGGGGGTGAAGCTTTCTTT.

The V gene is TRBV19, the J gene TRBJ2-7, with D perhaps matching TRBD2 (5 bases). V was trimmed by 5 bases and J by 0 bases, leaving 11 bases between them. Germline assignment: CDR1 LNHDA and CDR2 SQIVND (reference sequence). This CDR3 is built from 14 residues. The CDR3 bases are TGTGCCAGTAGTCCTCGGGATACCTCCTACGAGCAGTACTTC. Protein sequence: CASSPRDTSYEQYF. The full variable domain, in which reference TRBV19 and TRBJ2-7 provide the parts outside the CDR3, is DGGITQSPKYLFRKEGQNVTLSCEQNLNHDAMYWYRQDPGQGLRLIYYSQIVNDFQKGDIAEGYSVSREKKESFPLTVTSAQKNPTAFYLCASSPRDTSYEQYFGPGTRLTVT.

This chain joins TRBV9 and TRBJ1-1, with D perhaps TRBD1 (5 bases). The CDR3 spans 16 residues. The germline V gene has CDR1 SGDLS and CDR2 YYNGEE. Deletions cut 0 bases from V and 6 bases from J, with 18 bases between. The CDR3 DNA sequence: TGTGCCAGCAGCGTAGATAAAGGGGCGGCAAGCGCTGAAGCTTTCTTT. Its protein product is CASSVDKGAASAEAFF.

The chain recombines TRBV10-1 with TRBJ2-4; D gene uncertain. The V end was cut by 4 bases, the J end by 8 bases, with 12 bases between. This CDR3 contains 13 residues. Germline V CDR1 and CDR2: WNHNN, SYGVQD (reference sequence). The DNA for the CDR3 is TGCGCCAGCAGTGGAGAAGGTCAGGACATTCAGTACTTC. The encoded protein is CASSGEGQDIQYF.

The CDR3 loop reads CASSRYQEQFF. In DNA form, the CDR3 reads TGTGCCAGCAGCCGTTATCAGGAGCAGTTCTTC. The chain uses TRBV3-1 (or the pseudogene TRBV3-2) and TRBJ2-1, with D hard to call. The CDR3 runs to 11 residues. Trimming pared 4 bases from V and 10 bases from J, leaving 8 bases between. Germline assignment: CDR1 LGHDT and CDR2 YNNKEL (reference sequence).

The J gene is TRBJ1-2, the V gene TRBV29-1; perhaps TRBD1 as D (6 bases). The germline V and J ends were trimmed by 4 bases and 2 bases, with 20 bases remaining between them. This CDR3 is 16 amino acids long. Germline CDR1 SQVTM, CDR2 ANQGSEA. CDR3 in DNA: TGCAGCGTTGTTGCCATCGTTGGAACAGGGAACTATGGCTACACCTTC. Residues: CSVVAIVGTGNYGYTF. The variable domain in full, completed from reference TRBV29-1 and TRBJ1-2, reads SAVISQKPSRDICQRGTSLTIQCQVDSQVTMMFWYRQQPGQSLTLIATANQGSEATYESGFVIDKFPISRPNLTFSTLTVSNMSPEDSSIYLCSVVAIVGTGNYGYTFGSGTRLTVV.

This chain links TRBV7-9 with TRBJ1-2, with 9 bases fitting TRBD1. J gave up 6 bases and V 3 bases, and 5 bases lay outside the gene matches. CDR3 length: 14 amino acids. Germline loops: CDR1 SEHNR, CDR2 FQNEAQ (reference sequence). As DNA, the CDR3 is TGTGCCAGCAGCTTCAGGGGACAGGGTAATGGCTACACCTTC. Protein sequence: CASSFRGQGNGYTF.

A word on this clone: The sample holds other DNA sequences that translate to the same CDR3. This chain connects TRBV9 to TRBJ2-1; TRBD1 aligns across 8 bases. This CDR3 spans 16 amino acids. Per the germline V gene, CDR1 is SGDLS and CDR2 is YYNGEE. V trimming: 2 bases; J trimming: 2 bases; junction bases outside the gene matches: 6. CDR3 residues: CASSVAGQGAYNEQFF. CDR3 in DNA: TGTGCCAGCAGCGTGGCCGGACAGGGTGCCTACAATGAGCAGTTCTTC. The full variable domain, with the rest looked up from reference TRBV9 and TRBJ2-1, is DSGVTQTPKHLITATGQRVTLRCSPRSGDLSVYWYQQSLDQGLQFLIQYYNGEERAKGNILERFSAQQFPDLHSELNLSSLELGDSALYFCASSVAGQGAYNEQFFGPGTRLTVL.

The V and J genes are TRBV5-1 and TRBJ2-3; 12 bases match TRBD2. Losses at the gene ends were 1 base for V and 4 bases for J; bases not matched to a gene: 16. The CDR3 length is 20 residues. Looked up from germline, CDR1 is SGHRS and CDR2 is YFSETQ. This CDR3 is CASSLFGLAGGLSVPDTQYF. The CDR3 DNA is TGCGCCAGCAGCTTGTTTGGTCTAGCGGGGGGGCTTTCAGTCCCAGATACGCAGTATTTT.

The rearrangement uses TRBV3-1 (or the pseudogene TRBV3-2) and TRBJ2-2; TRBD2 aligns across 7 bases. Germline V gene data show CDR1 as LGHDT and CDR2 as YNNKEL (reference sequence). This CDR3 contains 15 residues. The V segment lost 3 bases and the J segment 3 bases; nucleotides outside the gene matches: 4. The CDR3 loop reads CASSQGGGDTGELFF. The DNA of the CDR3 is TGTGCCAGCAGCCAGGGGGGAGGGGACACCGGGGAGCTGTTTTTT.

CDR3 sequence reads: CASSIILAGYTGELFF. The CDR3 bases are TGTGCCAGTAGTATAATTCTAGCGGGGTACACCGGGGAGCTGTTTTTT. V usage is TRBV19 and J usage is TRBJ2-2; TRBD2 matches at 9 bases. Germline lookup yields CDR1 LNHDA and CDR2 SQIVND (reference sequence). The J segment lost 3 bases and the V segment lost 2 bases, leaving 4 bases of the junction unmatched. The CDR3 has 16 residues.

This rearrangement joins TRBV5-4 to TRBJ1-2; TRBD1 matches 7 bases. V lost 6 bases and J lost 4; bases outside the gene matches: 12. Per germline, CDR1 SGHNT and CDR2 YYREEE (reference sequence). This CDR3 comprises 15 residues. The CDR3 reads CASTQGRGGLYGYTF. The CDR3 coding sequence is TGTGCCAGCACCCAGGGGAGAGGGGGCCTCTATGGCTACACCTTC.

V is TRBV7-2 and J is TRBJ2-5; 11 bases fit TRBD2. This CDR3 contains 17 residues. Trimming cost V 7 bases and J 1 base; bases outside gene matches: 11. The germline V gene has CDR1 SGHTA and CDR2 FQGNSA. CDR3 region: CASMRGSGGVIQETQYF. The CDR3 DNA reads as TGTGCCAGCATGAGGGGTAGCGGGGGGGTCATCCAAGAGACCCAGTACTTC.

This rearrangement joins TRBV19 to TRBJ2-1; 7 bases map to TRBD1. Looked up from germline, CDR1 is LNHDA and CDR2 is SQIVND (reference sequence). V gave up 5 bases and J gave up 4 bases; unmatched junction bases: 11. This CDR3 spans 16 amino acids. The CDR3 nucleotides read TGTGCCAGTAGTCGAGAAGGGACAGTCCTATACAATGAGCAGTTCTTC. Translated: CASSREGTVLYNEQFF.

The chain employs TRBV15 and TRBJ2-1; 13 positions agree with TRBD2. The CDR3 sequence is 14 residues long. Germline V lookup: CDR1 LNHNV, CDR2 YYDKDF (reference sequence). J gave up 9 bases and V 6 bases, and 5 bases lay outside the gene matches. In DNA form, the CDR3 reads TGTGCCACCAGAAGGACTAGCGGGAGACTTGAGCAGTTCTTC. This translates into CATRRTSGRLEQFF.